Reported below is one TCR beta chain. TCRdb re-analysed the PCR reads in MiXCR, keeping a single row per CDR3 protein. The profile shows roughly 16,000 distinct CDR3 sequences, 66% of them singletons. This CDR3 region has 14 residues. Between the trimmed V and J ends, which lost 7 bases and 8 bases, there was a span of 18 bases. These data are taken from a study of vaccination and CD4 T cells after COVID-19. Background on the study: Ranging from 14 to 241, the interval between dose two and post-vaccine sampling had a median of approximately 67 days.

The specimen was CD4+ T cells from blood, collected after SARS-CoV-2 vaccination. This TCR came from a human donor who had recovered from COVID-19. The chain couples TRBV12-3 or TRBV12-4 to TRBJ1-5; D is perhaps TRBD1 (6 bases). In DNA form, the CDR3 reads TGTGCCAGCAACCATCGGACAGTCGCCGAGCCCCAGCATTTT. Encoded protein: CASNHRTVAEPQHF.